The 2 T cell receptor beta chains below come from one sample, sequenced in a study of control samples from healthy donors and cancer patients. The assay was immunoSEQ multiplex PCR, and TCRdb's table has in-frame clones only and misses some. The top ten hold approximately 1.8% of the sample, which has roughly 200,000 clones, roughly nine tenths seen once. Specimen: blood. These TCRs come from a man aged 30 to 39 in good health.

Turning to this clone: The same CDR3 arises from other DNA sequences in this sample as well. V is TRBV7-9 and J is TRBJ1-1; possibly TRBD1 for D (5 bases). Germline lookup yields CDR1 SEHNR and CDR2 FQNEAQ (reference sequence). The germline V and J ends were trimmed by 5 bases and 1 base, with 8 bases remaining between them. The CDR3 is 13 residues long. CDR3 bases: TGTGCCAGCAGCCTCCAGGGGAACACTGAAGCTTTCTTT. This translates into CASSLQGNTEAFF.

The chain employs TRBV5-1 and TRBJ2-3; D gene ambiguous. Germline V lookup: CDR1 SGHRS, CDR2 YFSETQ. The CDR3 covers 14 residues. V was cut by 4 bases and J by 3 bases, with 12 bases left in between. CDR3 nucleotides: TGCGCCAGCAGCCTATCCAAATGGACAGATACGCAGTATTTT. Residues: CASSLSKWTDTQYF.